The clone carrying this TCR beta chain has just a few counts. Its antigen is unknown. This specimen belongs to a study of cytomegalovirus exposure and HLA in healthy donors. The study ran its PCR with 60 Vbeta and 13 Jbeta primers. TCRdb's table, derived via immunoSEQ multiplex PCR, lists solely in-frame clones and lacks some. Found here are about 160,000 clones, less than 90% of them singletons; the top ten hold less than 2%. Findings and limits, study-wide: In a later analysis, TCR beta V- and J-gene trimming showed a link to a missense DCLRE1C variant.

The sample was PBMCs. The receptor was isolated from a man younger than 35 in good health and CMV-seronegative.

The CDR3 here is CASSQVGTGYDEQYF. Written as DNA, the CDR3 is TGCGCCAGCAGCCAAGTTGGGACAGGGTATGACGAGCAGTACTTC. The chain employs TRBV4-1 and TRBJ2-7; 9 bases are shared with TRBD1. The CDR3 length is 15 residues. Germline CDR1 MGHRA, CDR2 YSYEKL. V lost 1 base to trimming and J lost 5 bases; unmatched junction nucleotides: 6.